Listed below are T cell receptor beta chains from one sample, sequenced in a study of vaccination effects on CD4 cells after COVID-19. What these receptors recognize is not known. Data came from immunoSEQ multiplex PCR; TCRdb stores just in-frame clones and leaves some out. The repertoire includes over 45,000 clones, under 70% of them detected once, and about 17% sits in the top ten. This specimen was CD4+ T cells from PBMCs cultured with SARS-CoV-2 spike peptides, taken before COVID-19 vaccination. The receptors here all came from a human donor who received a COVID-19 vaccine. Both conserved end residues are part of each CDR3. A D gene is named only where the DNA matches it firmly. Some rows mark clone size as missing; the rest say once, few, many or name a class of expanded clone.

.,TRBV3-1/TRBV3-2,.,TRBJ1-1,TGTGCCAGCAGCCAAGATCGGGGGTTGCTCCTGTACACTGAAGCTTTCTTT,CASSQDRGLLLYTEAFF
few,TRBV18,.,TRBJ1-1,TGTGCCAGCTCACCTTATTGGGACTTTCGACGGGTCAACACTGAAGCTTTCTTT,CASSPYWDFRRVNTEAFF
.,TRBV27,.,TRBJ1-6,TGTGCCAGCAGAACAAGGAACCTCATTACAAATTCACCCCTCCACTTT,CASRTRNLITNSPLHF
.,TRBV28,TRBD1,TRBJ2-5,TGTGCCAGCAGTTTATTAGGGACAGGGGTAGAGACCCAGTACTTC,CASSLLGTGVETQYF
.,TRBV5-4,TRBD1,TRBJ2-7,TGTGCCAGCAGCCCGGGACAGAACCTCCCTTCCTACGAGCAGTACTTC,CASSPGQNLPSYEQYF
few,TRBV5-1,TRBD2,TRBJ2-1,TGCGCCAGCAGCTTAACCCTGACTACGGCGGGAGAGGATGAGCAGTTCTTC,CASSLTLTTAGEDEQFF
.,TRBV11-2,.,TRBJ2-3,TGTGCCAGCAGCTTAGTCTTTACAGATACGCAGTATTTT,CASSLVFTDTQYF
once,TRBV5-1,.,TRBJ2-2,TGCGCCAGCAGCTTGGCCTACACTAGCAACACCGGGGAGCTGTTTTTT,CASSLAYTSNTGELFF
.,TRBV2,.,TRBJ2-7,TGTGCCAGCAGGGCTGGGGAATCCTACGAGCAGTACTTC,CASRAGESYEQYF
.,TRBV9,TRBD1,TRBJ2-5,TGTGCCAGCAGCGTAGTTTCAGGGGGCCAAGAGACCCAGTACTTC,CASSVVSGGQETQYF
few,TRBV11-3,TRBD1,TRBJ1-2,TGTGCCAGCAGCCTCCGACAGGGGGTCGACCTTAAGCTTAACTATGGCTACACCTTC,CASSLRQGVDLKLNYGYTF
.,TRBV5-6,.,TRBJ1-4,TGTGCCAGCAGCCGACGGGGTTCTAATGAAAAACTGTTTTTT,CASSRRGSNEKLFF
.,TRBV30,TRBD2,TRBJ2-6,TGTGCCGGGGAGGGTTCTGGGGCCAACGTCCTGACTTTC,CAGEGSGANVLTF
.,TRBV3-1/TRBV3-2,.,TRBJ1-3,TGTGCCAGCAGCCAAGGTGGCGGGGCTGGAAACACCATATATTTT,CASSQGGGAGNTIYF
.,TRBV4-1,.,TRBJ1-4,TGCGCCAGCAGCCAAGGCCCCCCGACATCAACTAATGAAAAACTGTTTTTT,CASSQGPPTSTNEKLFF
.,TRBV6-5,TRBD1,TRBJ1-3,TGTGCCAGCAGTAGGACAGGAGCTGGAAACACCATATATTTT,CASSRTGAGNTIYF
.,TRBV7-2,TRBD1,TRBJ2-1,TGTGCCAGCAGCTTCAGGGACAGGTCCTACAATGAGCAGTTCTTC,CASSFRDRSYNEQFF
.,TRBV30,TRBD1,TRBJ1-1,TGTGCCTGGAATAGGGGGACAGGGAACACTGAAGCTTTCTTT,CAWNRGTGNTEAFF
.,TRBV11-3,.,TRBJ1-1,TGTGCCAGCAGCTTAGCTGGGCAGCTGAACACTGAAGCTTTCTTT,CASSLAGQLNTEAFF
.,TRBV5-6,TRBD2,TRBJ2-3,TGTGCCAGCAGTTATGCTAGCGGGGAGGCGCAGTATTTT,CASSYASGEAQYF
.,TRBV3-1/TRBV3-2,.,TRBJ1-4,TGTGCCAGCAGCCGCTCCGGGAGAGAAAAACTGTTTTTT,CASSRSGREKLFF
.,TRBV3-1/TRBV3-2,.,TRBJ2-2,TGTGCCAGCAGCCAAGTTGGCGGAGTTAACACCGGGGAGCTGTTTTTT,CASSQVGGVNTGELFF
.,TRBV27,.,TRBJ2-6,TGTGCCAGCCTGGGGATCGGGAGATCTGGGGCCAACGTCCTGACTTTC,CASLGIGRSGANVLTF
few,TRBV7-2,TRBD1,TRBJ1-2,TGTGCCAGCAGCCCCTATCGGACTCACAGGGGAGGCTACACCTTC,CASSPYRTHRGGYTF
.,TRBV6-5,.,TRBJ1-1,TGTGCCAGCAGGCCGGAAGTGCTGATGAACACTGAAGCTTTCTTT,CASRPEVLMNTEAFF
.,TRBV4-2,.,TRBJ1-2,TGTGCCAGCAGCCAAGAAGGGGCCCAGAGCGGCTACACCTTC,CASSQEGAQSGYTF
few,TRBV7-9,.,TRBJ2-1,TGTGCCAGCAGCTTAGCCAGCGGACCTTGGGATGAGCAGTTCTTC,CASSLASGPWDEQFF
.,TRBV28,.,TRBJ2-7,TGTGCCAGCAGTTTAAGGTACGAGCAGTACTTC,CASSLRYEQYF
.,TRBV3-1/TRBV3-2,.,TRBJ1-4,TGTGCCAGCAGCCCCCGCGGCAGTAATGAAAAACTGTTTTTT,CASSPRGSNEKLFF
.,TRBV6-6,.,TRBJ1-2,TGTGCCAGCACCAACCCCAGGGAACCCTATGGCTACACCTTC,CASTNPREPYGYTF
.,TRBV7-8,TRBD2,TRBJ2-1,TGTGCCAGCAGCGGCCGAGCGGGAGCCCTTTACAATGAGCAGTTCTTC,CASSGRAGALYNEQFF
.,TRBV27,.,TRBJ2-3,TGTGCCAGCAGTTTAGGTAGGGGAGGCACAGATACGCAGTATTTT,CASSLGRGGTDTQYF
.,TRBV5-6,.,TRBJ1-2,TGTGCCAGCACCCTGAAGGGAGCAGGGTCCTACACCTTC,CASTLKGAGSYTF
.,TRBV21-1,.,TRBJ1-2,TGTGCCAGCAGCAAAGAAGGTTTGGTGGGCTTGAACTATGGCTACACCTTC,CASSKEGLVGLNYGYTF
.,TRBV30,.,TRBJ1-6,TGTGCCTGGAGTGTTGATCGCGATTCACCCCTCCACTTT,CAWSVDRDSPLHF
.,TRBV6-4,TRBD1,TRBJ2-1,TGTGCCAGCAGGAAAATGGGACAGGGGGCCAACAATGAGCAGTTCTTC,CASRKMGQGANNEQFF
.,TRBV29-1,.,TRBJ1-2,TGCAGCGTTACACGGGACGGAGGGTATGGCTACACCTTC,CSVTRDGGYGYTF
.,TRBV6-2/TRBV6-3,.,TRBJ1-5,TGTGCCAGCAGTTGGAGGTTACAGCCCCAGCATTTT,CASSWRLQPQHF
.,TRBV3-1/TRBV3-2,.,TRBJ1-4,TGTGCCAGCAGCCCCCTCCGGACCAGTAATGAAAAACTGTTTTTT,CASSPLRTSNEKLFF
.,TRBV7-2,.,TRBJ2-7,TGTGCCAGCAGCTTAGTCATGGCACCCGGGCCCTACGAGCAGTACTTC,CASSLVMAPGPYEQYF
.,TRBV6-6,TRBD2,TRBJ2-5,TGTGCCAGCACCCTTAGCGGGGGAAGCGAGACCCAGTACTTC,CASTLSGGSETQYF
.,TRBV7-2,TRBD2,TRBJ2-1,TGTGCCAGCAGCTTAGCGTCCGGACTAGCCTCTTCCGGTGAGCAGTTCTTC,CASSLASGLASSGEQFF
.,TRBV2,.,TRBJ2-3,TGTGCCAGCAGTTCCCGTATGGGGACAGATACGCAGTATTTT,CASSSRMGTDTQYF
.,TRBV6-2/TRBV6-3,.,TRBJ1-1,TGTGCCAGCAGCTTACAGGGTCTTTCTGAAGCTTTCTTT,CASSLQGLSEAFF
.,TRBV11-2,.,TRBJ1-1,TGTGCCAGCAGCGCCTCAGGGTGGGCTGAAGCTTTCTTT,CASSASGWAEAFF